This TCR beta chain was identified in a study of spatial heterogeneity in lung cancer. General observations from the study: Circulating ubiquitous expanded tumor TCRs were observed more frequently at resection than at follow-up.

MiXCR, run by TCRdb on the 5' RACE reads, gives a single entry per CDR3 protein. Of 90,000 to 95,000 distinct CDR3 sequences listed, approximately 12% are singletons. As for time point: sample taken at primary tumor resection. CDR3 length: 15 amino acids. V dropped 7 bases and J dropped 0 bases, with 13 bases sitting between them. On this clonotype: The antigen is unknown.

This receptor was taken from a male donor with early-stage non-small cell lung cancer. The chain links TRBV12-3 or TRBV12-4 to TRBJ2-1; D call uncertain. This material consisted of PBMCs, taken at surgery. CDR3 sequence reads: CASTTWGNSYNEQFF. In DNA, the CDR3 is TGTGCCAGCACCACCTGGGGTAACTCCTACAATGAGCAGTTCTTC.